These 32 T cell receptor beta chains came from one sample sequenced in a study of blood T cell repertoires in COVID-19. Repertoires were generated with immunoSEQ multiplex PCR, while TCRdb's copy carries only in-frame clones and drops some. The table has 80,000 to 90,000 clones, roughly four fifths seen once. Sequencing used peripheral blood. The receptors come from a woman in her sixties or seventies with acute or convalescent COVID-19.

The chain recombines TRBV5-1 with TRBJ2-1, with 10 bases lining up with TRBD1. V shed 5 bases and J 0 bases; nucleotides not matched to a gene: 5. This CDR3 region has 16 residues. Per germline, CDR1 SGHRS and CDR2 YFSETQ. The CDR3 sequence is CASRRTGGSSYNEQFF. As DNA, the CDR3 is TGCGCCAGCAGGCGGACAGGGGGGAGCTCCTACAATGAGCAGTTCTTC.

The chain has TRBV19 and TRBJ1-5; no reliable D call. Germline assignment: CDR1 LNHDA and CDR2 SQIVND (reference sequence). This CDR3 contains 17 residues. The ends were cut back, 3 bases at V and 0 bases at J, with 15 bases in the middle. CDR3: CASSIVPQSDSNQPQHF. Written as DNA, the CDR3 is TGTGCCAGTAGTATCGTTCCCCAGTCTGATAGCAATCAGCCCCAGCATTTT.

CDR3 coding DNA: TGTGCCAGCAGTGCTCGGACAGAACACACTGAAGCTTTCTTT. Residues: CASSARTEHTEAFF. V is TRBV2 and J is TRBJ1-1, with D possibly TRBD1 on 6 matching bases. Germline V lookup: CDR1 SNHLY, CDR2 FYNNEI. Trimming took off 4 bases at V and 3 bases at J, with 12 bases between the two ends. The CDR3 runs 14 residues.

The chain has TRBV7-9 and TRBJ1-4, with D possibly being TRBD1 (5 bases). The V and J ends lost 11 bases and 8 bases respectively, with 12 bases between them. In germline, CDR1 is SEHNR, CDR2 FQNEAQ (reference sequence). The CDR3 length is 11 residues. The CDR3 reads CAFQGGEKLFF. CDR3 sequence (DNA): TGTGCCTTTCAGGGAGGGGAAAAACTGTTTTTT. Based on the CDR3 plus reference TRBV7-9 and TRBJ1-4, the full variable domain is DTGVSQNPRHKITKRGQNVTFRCDPISEHNRLYWYRQTLGQGPEFLTYFQNEAQLEKSRLLSDRFSAERPKGSFSTLEIQRTEQGDSAMYLCAFQGGEKLFFGSGTQLSVL.

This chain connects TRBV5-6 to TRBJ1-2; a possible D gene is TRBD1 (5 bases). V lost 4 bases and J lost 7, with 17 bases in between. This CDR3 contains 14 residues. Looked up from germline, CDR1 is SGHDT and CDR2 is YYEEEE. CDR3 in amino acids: CASSRTTASRGYTF. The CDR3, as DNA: TGTGCCAGCAGCAGAACGACAGCTTCCCGTGGCTACACCTTC. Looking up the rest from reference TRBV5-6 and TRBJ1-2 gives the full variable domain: DAGVTQSPTHLIKTRGQQVTLRCSPKSGHDTVSWYQQALGQGPQFIFQYYEEEERQRGNFPDRFSGHQFPNYSSELNVNALLLGDSALYLCASSRTTASRGYTFGSGTRLTVV.

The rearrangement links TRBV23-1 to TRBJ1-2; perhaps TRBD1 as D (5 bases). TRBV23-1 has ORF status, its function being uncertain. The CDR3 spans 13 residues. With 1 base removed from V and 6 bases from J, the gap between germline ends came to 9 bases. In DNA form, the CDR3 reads TGCGCCAGCAGTCAATGGCAGGGTCATGGCTACACCTTC. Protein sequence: CASSQWQGHGYTF.

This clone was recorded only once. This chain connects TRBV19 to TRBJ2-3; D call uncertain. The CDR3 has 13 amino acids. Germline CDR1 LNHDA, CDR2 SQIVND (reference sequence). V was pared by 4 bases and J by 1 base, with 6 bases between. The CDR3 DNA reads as TGTGCCAGTAGTACCCCAGGCACAGATACGCAGTATTTT. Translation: CASSTPGTDTQYF.

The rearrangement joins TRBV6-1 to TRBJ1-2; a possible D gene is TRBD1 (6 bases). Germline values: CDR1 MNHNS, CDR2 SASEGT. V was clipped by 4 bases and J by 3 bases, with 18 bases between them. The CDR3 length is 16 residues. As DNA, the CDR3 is TGTGCCAGCAGTGGGGGAAGGGACAACTCCTACTATGGCTACACCTTC. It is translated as CASSGGRDNSYYGYTF.

For the CDR3, the DNA is TGTGCCACCAGCAGAGACAGGTTCTACACTGAAGCTTTCTTT. As protein: CATSRDRFYTEAFF. The chain couples TRBV15 to TRBJ1-1; D is unclear. This CDR3 comprises 14 residues. The V end was cut by 0 bases, the J end by 3 bases, with 8 bases between. Germline CDR1 reads LNHNV; CDR2 reads YYDKDF (reference sequence). Drawing the rest from reference TRBV15 and TRBJ1-1, the complete variable domain is DAMVIQNPRYQVTQFGKPVTLSCSQTLNHNVMYWYQQKSSQAPKLLFHYYDKDFNNEADTPDNFQSRRPNTSFCFLDIRSPGLGDTAMYLCATSRDRFYTEAFFGQGTRLTVV.

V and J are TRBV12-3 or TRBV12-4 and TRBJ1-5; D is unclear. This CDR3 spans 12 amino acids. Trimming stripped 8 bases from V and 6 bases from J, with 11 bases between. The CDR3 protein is CASGFSGQPQHF. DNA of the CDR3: TGTGCCAGCGGCTTCTCAGGTCAGCCCCAGCATTTT.

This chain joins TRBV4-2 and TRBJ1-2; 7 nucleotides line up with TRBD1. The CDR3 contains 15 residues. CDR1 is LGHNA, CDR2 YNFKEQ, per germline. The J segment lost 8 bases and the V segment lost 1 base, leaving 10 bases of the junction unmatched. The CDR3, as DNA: TGTGCCAGCAGCCAAGGATTCGGGACAGCGAACGGCTACACCTTC. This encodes CASSQGFGTANGYTF.

The DNA of the CDR3 is TGTGCCAGCAACCTACTAGGCCCAGCGGGGGGGCTCCCAGATACGCAGTATTTT. It yields the protein CASNLLGPAGGLPDTQYF. The chain has TRBV7-9 and TRBJ2-3; TRBD2 aligns across 10 bases. The CDR3 loop spans 18 amino acids. Trimming took 7 bases from V and 4 from J; bases not matched to a gene: 17. Germline V gene data show CDR1 as SEHNR and CDR2 as FQNEAQ (reference sequence). Combining the CDR3 with reference TRBV7-9 and TRBJ2-3 gives the whole variable domain DTGVSQNPRHKITKRGQNVTFRCDPISEHNRLYWYRQTLGQGPEFLTYFQNEAQLEKSRLLSDRFSAERPKGSFSTLEIQRTEQGDSAMYLCASNLLGPAGGLPDTQYFGPGTRLTVL.

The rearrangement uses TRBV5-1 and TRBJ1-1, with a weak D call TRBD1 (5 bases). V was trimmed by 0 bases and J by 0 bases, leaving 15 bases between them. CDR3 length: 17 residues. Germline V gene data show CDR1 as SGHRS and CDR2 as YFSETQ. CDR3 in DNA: TGCGCCAGCAGCTTGGGCTGGGCGGGGGGATTGAACACTGAAGCTTTCTTT. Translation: CASSLGWAGGLNTEAFF.

DNA of the CDR3: TGTGCCAGCAGTTACTATAACCAAGAGACCCAGTACTTC. Amino acid sequence: CASSYYNQETQYF. The chain carries TRBV6-5 and TRBJ2-5; D remains ambiguous. Germline CDR1 and CDR2: MNHEY and SVGAGI. V lost 1 base and J 0 bases, leaving 3 bases between the germline ends. The CDR3 runs to 13 residues.

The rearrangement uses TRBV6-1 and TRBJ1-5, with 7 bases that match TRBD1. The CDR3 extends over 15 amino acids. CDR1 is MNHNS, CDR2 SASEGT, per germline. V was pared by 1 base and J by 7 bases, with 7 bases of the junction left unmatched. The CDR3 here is CASSEDPGGKQPQHF. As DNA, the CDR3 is TGTGCCAGCAGTGAAGACCCAGGGGGGAAGCAGCCCCAGCATTTT.

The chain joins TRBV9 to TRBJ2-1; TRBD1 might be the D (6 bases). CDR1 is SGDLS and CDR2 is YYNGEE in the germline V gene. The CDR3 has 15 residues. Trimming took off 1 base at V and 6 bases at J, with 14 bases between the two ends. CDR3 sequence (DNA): TGTGCCAGCAGCGTACAGGGGCTACTATCCAATGAGCAGTTCTTC. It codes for CASSVQGLLSNEQFF. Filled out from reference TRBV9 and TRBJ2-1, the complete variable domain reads DSGVTQTPKHLITATGQRVTLRCSPRSGDLSVYWYQQSLDQGLQFLIQYYNGEERAKGNILERFSAQQFPDLHSELNLSSLELGDSALYFCASSVQGLLSNEQFFGPGTRLTVL.

The CDR3 here is CASSPPAGNEQYF. In DNA, the CDR3 is TGTGCCAGCTCACCACCGGCGGGTAACGAGCAGTACTTC. The chain couples TRBV18 to TRBJ2-7; a possible D gene is TRBD2 (5 bases). This CDR3 is built from 13 residues. V gave up 0 bases and J gave up 5 bases, with 8 bases separating them. Germline V lookup: CDR1 KGHSH, CDR2 LQKENI. The entire variable domain, with the rest obtained from reference TRBV18 and TRBJ2-7, is as follows: NAGVMQNPRHLVRRRGQEARLRCSPMKGHSHVYWYRQLPEEGLKFMVYLQKENIIDESGMPKERFSAEFPKEGPSILRIQQVVRGDSAAYFCASSPPAGNEQYFGPGTRLTVT.

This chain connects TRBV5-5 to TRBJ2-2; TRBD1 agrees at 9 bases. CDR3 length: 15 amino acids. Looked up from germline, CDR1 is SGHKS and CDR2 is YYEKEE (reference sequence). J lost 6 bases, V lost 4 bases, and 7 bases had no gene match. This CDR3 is CASSPGTGWAGELFF. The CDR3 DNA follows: TGTGCCAGCAGCCCTGGGACAGGGTGGGCCGGGGAGCTGTTTTTT.

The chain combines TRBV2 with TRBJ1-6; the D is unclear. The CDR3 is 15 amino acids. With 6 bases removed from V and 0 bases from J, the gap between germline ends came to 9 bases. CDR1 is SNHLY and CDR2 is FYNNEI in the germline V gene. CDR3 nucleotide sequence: TGTGCCAGCAGCTCGGGGAACTCCTATAATTCACCCCTCCACTTT. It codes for CASSSGNSYNSPLHF. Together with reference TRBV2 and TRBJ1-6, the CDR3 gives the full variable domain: EPEVTQTPSHQVTQMGQEVILRCVPISNHLYFYWYRQILGQKVEFLVSFYNNEISEKSEIFDDQFSVERPDGSNFTLKIRSTKLEDSAMYFCASSSGNSYNSPLHFGNGTRLTVT.

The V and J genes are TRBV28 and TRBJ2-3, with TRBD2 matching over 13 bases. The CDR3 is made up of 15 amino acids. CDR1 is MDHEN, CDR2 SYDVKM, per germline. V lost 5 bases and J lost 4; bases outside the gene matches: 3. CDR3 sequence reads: CASSTTSGGADTQYF. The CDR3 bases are TGTGCCAGCAGTACAACTAGCGGGGGGGCAGATACGCAGTATTTT.

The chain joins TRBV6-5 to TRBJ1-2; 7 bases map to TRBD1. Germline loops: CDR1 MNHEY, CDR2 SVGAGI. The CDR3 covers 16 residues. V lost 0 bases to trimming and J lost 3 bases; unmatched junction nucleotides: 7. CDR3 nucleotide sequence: TGTGCCAGCAGTTACTCGGACGGGGACAGTCACTATGGCTACACCTTC. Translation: CASSYSDGDSHYGYTF.

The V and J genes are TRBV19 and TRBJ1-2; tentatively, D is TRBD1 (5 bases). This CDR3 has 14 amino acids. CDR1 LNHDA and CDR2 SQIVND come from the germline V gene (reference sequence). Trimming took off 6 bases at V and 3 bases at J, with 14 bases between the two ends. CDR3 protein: CASSRRGGDYGYTF. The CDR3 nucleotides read TGTGCCAGTAGCCGTCGCGGGGGAGACTATGGCTACACCTTC.

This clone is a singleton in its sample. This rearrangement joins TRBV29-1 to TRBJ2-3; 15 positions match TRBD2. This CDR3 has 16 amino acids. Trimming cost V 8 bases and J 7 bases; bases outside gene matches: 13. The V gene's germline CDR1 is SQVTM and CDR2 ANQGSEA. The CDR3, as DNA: TGCAGCTCCTCAGGACTAGCGGGGGGGGGATCATATACGCAGTATTTT. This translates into CSSSGLAGGGSYTQYF.

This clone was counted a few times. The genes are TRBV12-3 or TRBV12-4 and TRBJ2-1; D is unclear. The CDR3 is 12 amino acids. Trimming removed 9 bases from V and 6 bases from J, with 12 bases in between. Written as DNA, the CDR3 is TGTGCCAGTAAGCTCCTTCCCAATGAGCAGTTCTTC. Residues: CASKLLPNEQFF.

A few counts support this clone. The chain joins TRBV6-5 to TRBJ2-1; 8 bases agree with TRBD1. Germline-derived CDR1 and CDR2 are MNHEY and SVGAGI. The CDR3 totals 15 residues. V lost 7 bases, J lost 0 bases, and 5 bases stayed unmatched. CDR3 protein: CASTQGQASYNEQFF. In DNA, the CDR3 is TGTGCCAGCACTCAGGGACAGGCCTCCTACAATGAGCAGTTCTTC.

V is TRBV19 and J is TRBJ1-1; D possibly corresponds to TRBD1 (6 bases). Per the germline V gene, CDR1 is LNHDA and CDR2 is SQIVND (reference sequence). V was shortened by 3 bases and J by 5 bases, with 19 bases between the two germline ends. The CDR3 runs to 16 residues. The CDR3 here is CASSMGRGRSGTEAFF. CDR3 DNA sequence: TGTGCCAGTAGTATGGGGAGGGGGAGGTCCGGTACTGAAGCTTTCTTT.

The CDR3 nucleotides are TGCAGTGCTAGTTTTGGGGCCAATGGGTCACCCCTCCACTTT. It specifies CSASFGANGSPLHF. The chain carries TRBV20-1 and TRBJ1-6, with D possibly being TRBD1 (5 bases). V was cut by 3 bases and J by 10 bases, with 16 bases left in between. The germline V gene has CDR1 DFQATT and CDR2 SNEGSKA (reference sequence). The CDR3 runs 14 residues.

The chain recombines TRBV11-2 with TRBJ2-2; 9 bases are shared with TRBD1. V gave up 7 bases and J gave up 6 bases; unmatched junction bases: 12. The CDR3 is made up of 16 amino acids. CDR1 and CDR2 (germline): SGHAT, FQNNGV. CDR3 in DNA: TGTGCCAGCAACGATCCGGGACAGGGAGGAGCCGGGGAGCTGTTTTTT. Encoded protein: CASNDPGQGGAGELFF.

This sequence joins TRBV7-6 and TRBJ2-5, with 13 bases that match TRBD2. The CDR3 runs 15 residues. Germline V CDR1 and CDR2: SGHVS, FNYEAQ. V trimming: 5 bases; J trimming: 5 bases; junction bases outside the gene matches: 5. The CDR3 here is CASSQLAGGTETQYF. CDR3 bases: TGTGCCAGCAGCCAACTAGCGGGGGGGACTGAGACCCAGTACTTC.

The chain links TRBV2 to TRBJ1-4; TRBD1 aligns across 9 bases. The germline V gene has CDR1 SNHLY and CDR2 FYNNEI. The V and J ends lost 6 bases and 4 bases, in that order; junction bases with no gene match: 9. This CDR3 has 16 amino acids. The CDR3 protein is CASRNRTGAGNEKLFF. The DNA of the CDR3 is TGTGCCAGCAGAAACAGGACAGGGGCCGGTAATGAAAAACTGTTTTTT.

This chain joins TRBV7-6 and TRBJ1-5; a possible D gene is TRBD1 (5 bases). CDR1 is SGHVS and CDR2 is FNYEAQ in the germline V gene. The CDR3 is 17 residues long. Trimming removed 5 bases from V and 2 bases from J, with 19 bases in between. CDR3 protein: CASSLHPQGFGNQPQHF. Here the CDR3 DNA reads TGTGCCAGCAGCCTCCACCCCCAGGGCTTTGGCAATCAGCCCCAGCATTTT.

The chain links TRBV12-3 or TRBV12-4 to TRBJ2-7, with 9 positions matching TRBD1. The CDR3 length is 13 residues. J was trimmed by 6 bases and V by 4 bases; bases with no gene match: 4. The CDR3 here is CASSWDRATEQYF. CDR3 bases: TGTGCCAGCAGTTGGGACAGGGCCACCGAGCAGTACTTC.